A single sample gave rise to the 10 T cell receptor beta chains below, sequenced in a study of PD-L1 blockade in urothelial cancer. Time point specified: pretreatment peripheral blood. The protocol was immunoSEQ multiplex PCR, while the TCRdb copy is restricted to in-frame clones and leaves out a portion. The data show roughly 120,000 clones, approximately 84% seen once. This specimen was PBMCs, taken around atezolizumab (anti-PD-L1) treatment. Receptor source: a man aged 50 to 59 with urothelial cancer.

J is TRBJ2-3 and V is TRBV5-1; 7 nucleotides agree with TRBD1. Germline trimming cut 2 bases from V and 2 bases from J; bases unmatched to any gene: 2. In germline, CDR1 is SGHRS, CDR2 YFSETQ. The CDR3 loop spans 14 amino acids. This CDR3 is CASSLQGTTDTQYF. CDR3 sequence (DNA): TGCGCCAGCAGCTTACAGGGGACCACAGATACGCAGTATTTT.

The chain combines TRBV9 with TRBJ1-6; D is unclear. The CDR3 length is 12 residues. Between the trimmed V and J ends, which lost 1 base and 8 bases, there was a span of 4 bases. Germline V gene data show CDR1 as SGDLS and CDR2 as YYNGEE. The CDR3 DNA is TGTGCCAGCAGCGTACGAGATTCACCCCTCCACTTT. Translating gives CASSVRDSPLHF.

The chain couples TRBV18 to TRBJ2-7; 7 bases are a match to TRBD2. CDR1 is KGHSH, CDR2 LQKENI, per germline. The CDR3 is 15 amino acids. The V gene end was trimmed by 6 bases and the J gene end by 4 bases; junction bases not matched to a gene: 12. DNA of the CDR3: TGTGCCAGCTCGAAAACAAGCGGGAACGGGTACGAGCAGTACTTC. Its protein is CASSKTSGNGYEQYF.

The rearrangement uses TRBV10-3 and TRBJ2-3; 9 positions match TRBD2. Trimming removed 10 bases from V and 2 bases from J; junction bases left unmatched: 16. CDR1 is ENHRY and CDR2 is SYGVKD in the germline V gene. The CDR3 extends over 17 amino acids. The CDR3 region has the DNA TGTGCCACCTCCCCCGGGGGCGGGAGGGCCAACACAGATACGCAGTATTTT. Its translation: CATSPGGGRANTDTQYF.

This clone was detected only once. CDR3 coding DNA: TGCGCCAGCAGCTTGGGACAATCCACAGATACGCAGTATTTT. Translating it yields CASSLGQSTDTQYF. The chain couples TRBV5-1 to TRBJ2-3, with D unresolved. The length of the CDR3 is 14 residues. The V gene lost 0 bases and the J gene lost 2 bases, with 7 bases spanning the gap. CDR1 and CDR2 from the germline V gene are SGHRS and YFSETQ.

The chain uses TRBV21-1 and TRBJ1-6; TRBD1, the table's D call, was not compared with the DNA. TRBV21-1 represents a pseudogene. The CDR3 covers 12 residues. CDR3 region: CASSRGGSPLHF. In nucleotides, the CDR3 is TGTGCCAGCAGTAGGGGCGGTTCACCCCTCCACTTT.

The chain recombines TRBV28 with TRBJ2-2, with D possibly being TRBD2 (6 bases). The CDR3 consists of 14 residues. Germline V lookup: CDR1 MDHEN, CDR2 SYDVKM. V was shortened by 5 bases and J by 1 base, with 8 bases between the two germline ends. As DNA, the CDR3 is TGTGCCAGCAGTGGTAGCGGGAACACCGGGGAGCTGTTTTTT. Protein sequence: CASSGSGNTGELFF. The full variable domain, with the rest looked up from reference TRBV28 and TRBJ2-2, is DVKVTQSSRYLVKRTGEKVFLECVQDMDHENMFWYRQDPGLGLRLIYFSYDVKMKEKGDIPEGYSVSREKKERFSLILESASTNQTSMYLCASSGSGNTGELFFGEGSRLTVL.

A single count supports this clone. This chain joins TRBV28 and TRBJ2-1, with TRBD1 matching over 7 bases. Unmatched junction bases numbered 5, after V lost 0 bases and J lost 0 bases. The CDR3 extends over 17 amino acids. Germline V lookup: CDR1 MDHEN, CDR2 SYDVKM. This chain's CDR3 is CASSLWTGQTSYNEQFF. CDR3 in DNA: TGTGCCAGCAGTTTATGGACGGGACAGACCTCCTACAATGAGCAGTTCTTC.

The V gene is TRBV30, the J gene TRBJ1-3; 7 positions agree with TRBD1. Trimming took 5 bases from V and 4 from J; bases not matched to a gene: 8. The CDR3 sequence is 14 residues long. Germline lookup yields CDR1 GTSNPN and CDR2 SVGIG (reference sequence). The CDR3 loop reads CAWDTTGTGNTIYF. The DNA for the CDR3 is TGTGCCTGGGATACGACAGGGACAGGAAACACCATATATTTT.

The V call is TRBV2, the J call TRBJ2-7, with D maybe TRBD2 (5 bases). CDR3 size: 14 residues. Trimming left V 5 bases short and J 3 bases short, with 14 bases between. CDR1 and CDR2 from the germline V gene are SNHLY and FYNNEI. The CDR3 spells CASSFRGLNYEQYF. Here the CDR3 DNA reads TGTGCCAGCAGTTTCCGGGGTCTCAACTACGAGCAGTACTTC.